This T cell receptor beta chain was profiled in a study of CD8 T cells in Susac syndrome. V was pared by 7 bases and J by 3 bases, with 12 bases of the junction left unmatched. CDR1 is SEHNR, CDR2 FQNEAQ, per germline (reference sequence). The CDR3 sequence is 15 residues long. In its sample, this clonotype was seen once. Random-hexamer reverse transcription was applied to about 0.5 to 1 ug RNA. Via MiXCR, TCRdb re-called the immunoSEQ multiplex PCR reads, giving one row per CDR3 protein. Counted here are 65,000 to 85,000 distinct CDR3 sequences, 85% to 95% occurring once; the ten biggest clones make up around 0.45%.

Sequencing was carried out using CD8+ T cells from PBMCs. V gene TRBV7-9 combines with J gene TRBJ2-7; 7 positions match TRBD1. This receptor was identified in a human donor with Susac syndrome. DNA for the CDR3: TGTGCCAGCACCCCAGCCCTGGGACAGATCTACGAGCAGTACTTC. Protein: CASTPALGQIYEQYF.